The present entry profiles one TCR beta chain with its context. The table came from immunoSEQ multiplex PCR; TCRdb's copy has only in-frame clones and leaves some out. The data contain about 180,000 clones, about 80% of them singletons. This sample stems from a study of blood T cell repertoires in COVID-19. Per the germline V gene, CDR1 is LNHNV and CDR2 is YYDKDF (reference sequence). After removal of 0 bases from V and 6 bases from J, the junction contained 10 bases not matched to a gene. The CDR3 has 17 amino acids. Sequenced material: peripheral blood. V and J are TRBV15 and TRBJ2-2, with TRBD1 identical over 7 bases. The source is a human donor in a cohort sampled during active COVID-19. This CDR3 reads CATSRDPPPGGAGELFF. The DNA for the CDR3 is TGTGCCACCAGCAGAGATCCCCCGCCAGGGGGTGCCGGGGAGCTGTTTTTT.